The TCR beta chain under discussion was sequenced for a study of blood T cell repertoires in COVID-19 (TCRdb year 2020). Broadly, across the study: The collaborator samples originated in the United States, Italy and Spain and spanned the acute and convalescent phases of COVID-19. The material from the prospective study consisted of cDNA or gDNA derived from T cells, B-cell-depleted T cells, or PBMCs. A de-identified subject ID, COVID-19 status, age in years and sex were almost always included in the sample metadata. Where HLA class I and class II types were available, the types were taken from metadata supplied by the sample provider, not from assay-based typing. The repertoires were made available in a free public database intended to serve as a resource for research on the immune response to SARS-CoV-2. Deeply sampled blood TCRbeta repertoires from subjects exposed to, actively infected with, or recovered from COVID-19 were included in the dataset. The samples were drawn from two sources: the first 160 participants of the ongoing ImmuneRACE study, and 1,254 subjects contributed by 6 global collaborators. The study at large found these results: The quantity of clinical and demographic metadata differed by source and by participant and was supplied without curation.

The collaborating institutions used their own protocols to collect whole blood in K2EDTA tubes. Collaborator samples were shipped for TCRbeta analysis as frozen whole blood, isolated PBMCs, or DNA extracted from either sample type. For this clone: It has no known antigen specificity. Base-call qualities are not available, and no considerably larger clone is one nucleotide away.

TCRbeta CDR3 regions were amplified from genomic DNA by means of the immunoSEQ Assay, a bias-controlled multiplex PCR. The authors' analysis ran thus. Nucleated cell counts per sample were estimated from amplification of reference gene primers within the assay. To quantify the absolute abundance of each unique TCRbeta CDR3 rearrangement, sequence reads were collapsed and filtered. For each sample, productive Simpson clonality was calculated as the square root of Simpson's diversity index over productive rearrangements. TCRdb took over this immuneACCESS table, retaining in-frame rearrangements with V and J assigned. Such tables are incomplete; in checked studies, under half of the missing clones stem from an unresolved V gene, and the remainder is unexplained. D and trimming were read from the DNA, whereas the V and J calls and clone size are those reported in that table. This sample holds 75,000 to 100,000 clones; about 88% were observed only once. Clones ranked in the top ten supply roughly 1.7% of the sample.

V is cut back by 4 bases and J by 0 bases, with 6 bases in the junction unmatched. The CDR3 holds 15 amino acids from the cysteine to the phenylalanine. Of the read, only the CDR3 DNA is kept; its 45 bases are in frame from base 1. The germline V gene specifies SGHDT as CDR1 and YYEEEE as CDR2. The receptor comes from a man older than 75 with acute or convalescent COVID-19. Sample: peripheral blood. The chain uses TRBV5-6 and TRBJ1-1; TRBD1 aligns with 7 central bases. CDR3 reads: CASSRADRVNTEAFF. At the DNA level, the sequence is TGTGCCAGCAGCCGAGCCGACAGGGTGAACACTGAAGCTTTCTTT.